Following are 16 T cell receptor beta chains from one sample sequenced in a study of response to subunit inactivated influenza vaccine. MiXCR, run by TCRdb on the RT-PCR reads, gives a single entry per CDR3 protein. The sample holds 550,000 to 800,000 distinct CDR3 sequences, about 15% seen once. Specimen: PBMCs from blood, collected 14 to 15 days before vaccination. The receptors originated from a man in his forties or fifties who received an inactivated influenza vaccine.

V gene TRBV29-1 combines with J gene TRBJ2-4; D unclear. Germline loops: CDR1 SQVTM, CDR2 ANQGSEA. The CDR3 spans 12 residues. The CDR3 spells CTLGLAKNIQYF. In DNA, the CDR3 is TGCACCCTGGGATTAGCCAAAAACATTCAGTACTTC.

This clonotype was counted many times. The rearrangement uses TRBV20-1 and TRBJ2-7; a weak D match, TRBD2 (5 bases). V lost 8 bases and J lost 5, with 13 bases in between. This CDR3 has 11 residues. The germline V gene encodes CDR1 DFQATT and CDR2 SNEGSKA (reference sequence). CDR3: CSSDEGNEQYF. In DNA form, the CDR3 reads TGCAGTTCCGATGAGGGAAACGAGCAGTACTTC.

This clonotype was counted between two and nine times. The CDR3 region has the DNA TGCAGCGCTAAGACTAGCGGGAGTTATGAGCAGTTCTTC. Its protein product is CSAKTSGSYEQFF. V and J are TRBV29-1 and TRBJ2-1; 12 bases are shared with TRBD2. CDR3 length: 13 residues. The J segment lost 8 bases and the V segment lost 7 bases, leaving 6 bases of the junction unmatched. Germline CDR1 is SQVTM and CDR2 is ANQGSEA.

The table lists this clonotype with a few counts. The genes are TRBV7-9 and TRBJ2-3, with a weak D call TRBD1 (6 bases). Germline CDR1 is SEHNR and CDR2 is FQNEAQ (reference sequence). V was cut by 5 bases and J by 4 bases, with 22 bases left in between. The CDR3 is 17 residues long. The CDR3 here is CASSPRFRGIGADTQYF. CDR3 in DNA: TGTGCCAGCAGCCCCCGTTTCAGGGGAATTGGGGCAGATACGCAGTATTTT.

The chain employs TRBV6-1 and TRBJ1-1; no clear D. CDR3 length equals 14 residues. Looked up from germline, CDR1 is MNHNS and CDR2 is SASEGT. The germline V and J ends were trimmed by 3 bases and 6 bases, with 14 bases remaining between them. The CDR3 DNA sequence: TGTGCCAGCAGTGATCCGGGGAGGAGCCCTGAAGCTTTCTTT. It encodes CASSDPGRSPEAFF.

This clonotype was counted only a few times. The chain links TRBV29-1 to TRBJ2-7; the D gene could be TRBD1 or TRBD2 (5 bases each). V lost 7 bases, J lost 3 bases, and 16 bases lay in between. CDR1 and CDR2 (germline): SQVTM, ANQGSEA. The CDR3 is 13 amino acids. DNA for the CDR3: TGCAGCGGGGGTTTTGGGGGATTCTACGAGCAGTACTTC. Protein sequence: CSGGFGGFYEQYF.

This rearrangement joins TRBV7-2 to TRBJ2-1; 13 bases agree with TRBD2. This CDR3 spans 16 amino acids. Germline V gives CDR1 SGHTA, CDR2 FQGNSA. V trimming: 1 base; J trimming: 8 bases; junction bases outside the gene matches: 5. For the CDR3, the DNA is TGTGCCAGCAGCTTAGGGACTAGCGGGAGTAGTTATGAGCAGTTCTTC. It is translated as CASSLGTSGSSYEQFF.

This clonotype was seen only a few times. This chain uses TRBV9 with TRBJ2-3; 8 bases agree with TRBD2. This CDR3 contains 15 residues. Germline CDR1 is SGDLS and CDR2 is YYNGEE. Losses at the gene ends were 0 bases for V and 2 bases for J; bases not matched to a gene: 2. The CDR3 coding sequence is TGTGCCAGCAGCGTAGACGGGGGGGCCACAGATACGCAGTATTTT. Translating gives CASSVDGGATDTQYF.

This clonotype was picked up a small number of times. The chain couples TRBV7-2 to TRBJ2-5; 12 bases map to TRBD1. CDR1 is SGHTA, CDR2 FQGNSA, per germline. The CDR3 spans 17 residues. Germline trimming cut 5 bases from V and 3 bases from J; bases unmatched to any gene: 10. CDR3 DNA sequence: TGTGCCAGCAGCCCTCGCCCGGGACAGGGGGCTAAAGAGACCCAGTACTTC. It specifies CASSPRPGQGAKETQYF.

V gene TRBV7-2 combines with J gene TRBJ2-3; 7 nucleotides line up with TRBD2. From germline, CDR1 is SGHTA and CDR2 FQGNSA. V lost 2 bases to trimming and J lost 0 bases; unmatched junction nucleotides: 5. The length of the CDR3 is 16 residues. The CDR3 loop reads CASSLNPGGSTDTQYF. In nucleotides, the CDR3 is TGTGCCAGCAGCTTAAACCCCGGGGGGAGCACAGATACGCAGTATTTT.

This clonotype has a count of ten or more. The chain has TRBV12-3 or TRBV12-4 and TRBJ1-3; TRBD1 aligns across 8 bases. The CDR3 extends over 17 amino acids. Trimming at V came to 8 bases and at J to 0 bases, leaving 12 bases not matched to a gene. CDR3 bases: TGTGCCAGCGATGGACAGGGCGAAGCAGACTCTGGAAACACCATATATTTT. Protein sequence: CASDGQGEADSGNTIYF.

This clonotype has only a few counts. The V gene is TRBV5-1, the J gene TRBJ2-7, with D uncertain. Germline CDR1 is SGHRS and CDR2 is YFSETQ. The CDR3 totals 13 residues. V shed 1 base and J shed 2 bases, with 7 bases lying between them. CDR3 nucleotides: TGCGCCAGCAGCTTGTCCACTGCCTACGAGCAGTACTTC. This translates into CASSLSTAYEQYF.

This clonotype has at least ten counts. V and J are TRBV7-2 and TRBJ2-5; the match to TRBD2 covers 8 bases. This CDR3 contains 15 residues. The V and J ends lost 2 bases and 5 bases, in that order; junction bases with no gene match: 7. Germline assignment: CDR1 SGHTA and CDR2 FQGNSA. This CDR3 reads CASSLYRGGLETQYF. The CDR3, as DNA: TGTGCCAGCAGCTTATATCGGGGGGGCCTTGAGACCCAGTACTTC. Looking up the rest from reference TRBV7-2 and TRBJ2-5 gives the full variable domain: GAGVSQSPSNKVTEKGKDVELRCDPISGHTALYWYRQSLGQGLEFLIYFQGNSAPDKSGLPSDRFSAERTGGSVSTLTIQRTQQEDSAVYLCASSLYRGGLETQYFGPGTRLLVL.

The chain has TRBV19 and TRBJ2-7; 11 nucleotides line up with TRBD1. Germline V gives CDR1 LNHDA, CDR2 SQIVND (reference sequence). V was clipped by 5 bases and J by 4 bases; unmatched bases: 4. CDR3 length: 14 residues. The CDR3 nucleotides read TGTGCCAGTAGTCGGGACAGGGGGATTTACGAGCAGTACTTC. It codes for CASSRDRGIYEQYF.

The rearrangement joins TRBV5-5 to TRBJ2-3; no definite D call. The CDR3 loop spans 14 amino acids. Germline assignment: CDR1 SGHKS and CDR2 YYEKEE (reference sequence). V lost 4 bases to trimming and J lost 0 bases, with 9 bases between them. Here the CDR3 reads CASSRYESTDTQYF. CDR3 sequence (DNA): TGTGCCAGCAGCCGCTATGAAAGCACAGATACGCAGTATTTT.

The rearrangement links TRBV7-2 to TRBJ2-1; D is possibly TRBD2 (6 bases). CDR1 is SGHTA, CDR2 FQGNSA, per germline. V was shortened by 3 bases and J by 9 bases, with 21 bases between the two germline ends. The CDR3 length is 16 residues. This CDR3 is CASSLAGTYANPEQFF. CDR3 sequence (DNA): TGTGCCAGCAGCTTGGCCGGGACTTATGCTAACCCTGAGCAGTTCTTC. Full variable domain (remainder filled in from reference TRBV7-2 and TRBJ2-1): GAGVSQSPSNKVTEKGKDVELRCDPISGHTALYWYRQSLGQGLEFLIYFQGNSAPDKSGLPSDRFSAERTGGSVSTLTIQRTQQEDSAVYLCASSLAGTYANPEQFFGPGTRLTVL.